The clone carrying this T cell receptor (beta chain) has just a few counts. No antigen is known for it. The sample comes from a study of CD8 T cells in ankylosing spondylitis. Study-wide results and limits: Apparently characteristic of ankylosing spondylitis blood was a TCR beta motif (roughly eight highly homologous variants).

CDR1 and CDR2 from the germline V gene are MNHEY and SMNVEV (reference sequence). The CDR3 totals 15 residues. With 4 bases removed from V and 4 bases from J, the gap between germline ends came to 16 bases. Scientists made TCR beta libraries using quantitative 5'-RACE with molecular barcodes. TCRdb itself ran the 5' RACE reads through MiXCR, one entry per CDR3 protein. The sample lists some 700,000 distinct CDR3 sequences; around 17% were seen once. Sequencing was carried out using blood, either unsorted or a sorted T cell fraction (not recorded which). The rearrangement joins TRBV27 to TRBJ1-1; TRBD1 is a possible D gene (5 bases). This sequence originates from a male donor with ankylosing spondylitis. The CDR3 region has the DNA TGTGCCAGCAGTTCCCTTAGCAGGGAGTTCACTGAAGCTTTCTTT. This gives the protein CASSSLSREFTEAFF.